This TCR beta chain comes out of a study of regulatory T cells in long-lasting Graves disease. Findings and caveats of the study: Relative to new patients (966), persistent patients exhibited greater sharing of public clonotypes (approximately 2,800). TCR diversity was lower in persistent Graves' patients than in newly diagnosed ones.

Time point defined: persistent/refractory GD, antithyroid drugs over 5 years with positive TRAb. Preparation of the TCR library used RNA extracted from PBMCs. This clonotype was counted a few times. Its antigen is still unknown. Germline V gene data show CDR1 as LGHNA and CDR2 as YSLEER. Unmatched junction bases numbered 5, after V lost 0 bases and J lost 3 bases. The length of the CDR3 is 15 residues. HTBI primers from iRepertoire and Arm-PCR of CDR3 regions yielded the TCR beta libraries. Per the authors' pipeline: The identification of under 65 TRBV and some 13 TRBJ segments was made across samples. One entry per CDR3 protein results from TCRdb running MiXCR on the multiplex PCR reads. These V and J calls originate from TCRdb's pipeline instead of the authors' own analysis. The sample records about 400,000 distinct CDR3 sequences, more than 20% being singletons.

This specimen consisted of peripheral blood mononuclear cells (PBMCs), obtained when the disease was refractory, from a patient treated with antithyroid drugs. The rearrangement uses TRBV4-3 and TRBJ2-7; 7 bases are shared with TRBD2. This clonotype was obtained from a female donor with Graves disease. The CDR3 DNA follows: TGCGCCAGCAGCCAAGATAGGCGGGGGATCTACGAGCAGTACTTC. Its translation: CASSQDRRGIYEQYF.